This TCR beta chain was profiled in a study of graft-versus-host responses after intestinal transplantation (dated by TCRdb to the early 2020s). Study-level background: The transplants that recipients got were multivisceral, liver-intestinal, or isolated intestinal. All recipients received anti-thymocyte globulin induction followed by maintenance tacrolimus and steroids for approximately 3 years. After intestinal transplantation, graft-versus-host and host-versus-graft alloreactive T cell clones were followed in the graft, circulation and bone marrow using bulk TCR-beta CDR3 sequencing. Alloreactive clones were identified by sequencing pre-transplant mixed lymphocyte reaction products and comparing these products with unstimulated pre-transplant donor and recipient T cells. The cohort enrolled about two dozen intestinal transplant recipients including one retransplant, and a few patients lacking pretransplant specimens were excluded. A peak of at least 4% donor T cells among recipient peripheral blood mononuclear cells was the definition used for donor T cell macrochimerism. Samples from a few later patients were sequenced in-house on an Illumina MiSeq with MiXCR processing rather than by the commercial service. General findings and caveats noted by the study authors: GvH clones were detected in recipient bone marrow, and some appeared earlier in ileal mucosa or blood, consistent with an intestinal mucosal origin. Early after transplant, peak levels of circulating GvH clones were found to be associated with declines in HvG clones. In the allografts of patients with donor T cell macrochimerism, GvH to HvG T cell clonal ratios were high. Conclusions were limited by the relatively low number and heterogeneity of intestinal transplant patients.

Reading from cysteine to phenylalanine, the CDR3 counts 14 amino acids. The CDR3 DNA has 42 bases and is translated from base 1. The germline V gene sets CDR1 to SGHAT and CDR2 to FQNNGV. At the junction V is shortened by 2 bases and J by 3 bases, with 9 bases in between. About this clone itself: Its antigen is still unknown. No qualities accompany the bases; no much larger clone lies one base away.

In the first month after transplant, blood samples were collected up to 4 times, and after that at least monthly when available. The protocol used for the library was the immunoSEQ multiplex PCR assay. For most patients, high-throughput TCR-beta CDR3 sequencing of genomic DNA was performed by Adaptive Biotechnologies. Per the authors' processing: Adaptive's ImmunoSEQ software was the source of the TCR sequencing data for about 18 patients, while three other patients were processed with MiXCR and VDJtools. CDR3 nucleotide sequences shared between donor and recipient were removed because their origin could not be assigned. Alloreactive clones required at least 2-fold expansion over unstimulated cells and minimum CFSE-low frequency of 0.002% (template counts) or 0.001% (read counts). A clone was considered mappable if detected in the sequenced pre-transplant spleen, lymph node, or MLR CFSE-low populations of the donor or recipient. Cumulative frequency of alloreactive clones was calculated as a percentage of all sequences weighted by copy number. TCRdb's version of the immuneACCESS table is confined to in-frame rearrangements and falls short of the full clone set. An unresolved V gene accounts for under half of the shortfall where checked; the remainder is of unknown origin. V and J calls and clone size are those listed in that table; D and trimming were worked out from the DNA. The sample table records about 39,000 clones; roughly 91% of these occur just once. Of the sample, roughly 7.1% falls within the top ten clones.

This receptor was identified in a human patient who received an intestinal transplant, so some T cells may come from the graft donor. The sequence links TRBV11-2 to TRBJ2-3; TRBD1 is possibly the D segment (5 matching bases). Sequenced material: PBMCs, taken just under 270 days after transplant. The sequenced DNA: TGTGCCAGCAGCTTACAGGGATTTACAGATACGCAGTATTTT. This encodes CASSLQGFTDTQYF. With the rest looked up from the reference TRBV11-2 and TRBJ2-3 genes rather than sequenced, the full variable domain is EAGVAQSPRYKIIEKRQSVAFWCNPISGHATLYWYQQILGQGPKLLIQFQNNGVVDDSQLPKDRFSAERLKGVDSTLKIQPAKLEDSAVYLCASSLQGFTDTQYFGPGTRLTVL.